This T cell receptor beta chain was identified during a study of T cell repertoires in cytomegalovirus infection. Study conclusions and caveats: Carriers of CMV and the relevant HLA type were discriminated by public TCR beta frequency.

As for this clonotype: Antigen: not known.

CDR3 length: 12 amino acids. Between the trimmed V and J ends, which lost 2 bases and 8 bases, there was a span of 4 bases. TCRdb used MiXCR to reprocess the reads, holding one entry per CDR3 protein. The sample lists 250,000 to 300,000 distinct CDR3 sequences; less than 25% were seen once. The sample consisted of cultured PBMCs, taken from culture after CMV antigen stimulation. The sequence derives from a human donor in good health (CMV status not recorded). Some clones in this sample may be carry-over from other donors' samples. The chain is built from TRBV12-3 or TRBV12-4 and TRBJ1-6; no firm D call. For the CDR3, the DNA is TGTGCCAGCAGTTTATTCGATTCACCCCTCCACTTT. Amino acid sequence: CASSLFDSPLHF.